A selection of T cell receptor beta chains follows, all from one sample in a study of OX40 agonist ivuxolimab in advanced cancers. Only in-frame clones appear in the TCRdb table, and some are missing; sequencing was by immunoSEQ multiplex PCR. The repertoire holds roughly 100,000 clones, with 85% to 90% as singletons. Here the sequenced sample was CD4+ or CD8+ T cells sorted from blood, taken in a trial of the OX40 agonist ivuxolimab. The receptor source for this set is an adult with an advanced solid tumor such as melanoma, head and neck, liver or kidney cancer. Both conserved end residues are trimmed from each CDR3. The D gene is left open where the match is weak.

cdr3_aa,j_call,v_call,d_call
ASSSNTAAQETQY,TRBJ2-5,TRBV5-1,.
ASSLVSGEQY,TRBJ2-7,TRBV28,.
ASSPGFSGNTIY,TRBJ1-3,TRBV9,.
AISEGLPEQY,TRBJ2-7,TRBV10-3,.
ASSLGLADLYEQY,TRBJ2-7,TRBV7-2,TRBD2
ASHSWAGKNEQF,TRBJ2-1,TRBV18,.
ASSMSGSQPQH,TRBJ1-5,TRBV19,.
ASSLSETQY,TRBJ2-5,TRBV5-4,.
ASSLYGNTIY,TRBJ1-3,TRBV7-2,.
ASSLAYGGVGEKTQY,TRBJ2-5,TRBV5-1,.
ASSFDGQQPQH,TRBJ1-5,TRBV19,.
AWAGGPRDTQY,TRBJ2-3,TRBV30,TRBD2
ASSRTQGFEQF,TRBJ2-1,TRBV4-1,TRBD1
ASSSHSTDTQY,TRBJ2-3,TRBV7-3,.
ASKSGGGFETQY,TRBJ2-5,TRBV5-1,TRBD2
ASSVRANYGYT,TRBJ1-2,TRBV28,.
ASSALAATGNTIY,TRBJ1-3,TRBV7-2,.